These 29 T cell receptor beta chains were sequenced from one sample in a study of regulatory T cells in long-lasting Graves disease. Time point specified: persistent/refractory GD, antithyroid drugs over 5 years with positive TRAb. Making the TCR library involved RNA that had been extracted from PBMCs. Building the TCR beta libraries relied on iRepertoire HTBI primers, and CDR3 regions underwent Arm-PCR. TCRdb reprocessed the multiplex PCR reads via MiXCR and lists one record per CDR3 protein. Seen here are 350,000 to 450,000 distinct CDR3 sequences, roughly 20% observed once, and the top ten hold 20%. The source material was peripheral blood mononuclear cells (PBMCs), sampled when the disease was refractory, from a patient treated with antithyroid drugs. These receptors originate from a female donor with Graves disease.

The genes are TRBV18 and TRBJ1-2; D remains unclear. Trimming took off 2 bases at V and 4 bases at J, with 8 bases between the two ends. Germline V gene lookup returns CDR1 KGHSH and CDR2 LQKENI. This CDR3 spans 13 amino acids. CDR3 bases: TGTGCCAGCTCACCAGACAATCGCTATGGCTACACCTTC. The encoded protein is CASSPDNRYGYTF.

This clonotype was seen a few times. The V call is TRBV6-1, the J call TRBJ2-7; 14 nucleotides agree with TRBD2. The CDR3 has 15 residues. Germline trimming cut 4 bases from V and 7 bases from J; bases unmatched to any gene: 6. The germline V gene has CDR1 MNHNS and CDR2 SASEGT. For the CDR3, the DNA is TGTGCCAGCAGTGCACGGGGACTAGCGGGAGATGAGCAGTACTTC. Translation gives CASSARGLAGDEQYF.

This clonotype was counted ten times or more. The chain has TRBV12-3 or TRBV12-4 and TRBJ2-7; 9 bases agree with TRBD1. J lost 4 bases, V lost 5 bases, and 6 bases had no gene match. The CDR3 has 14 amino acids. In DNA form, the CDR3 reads TGTGCCAGCAGTATTAGGGGACAGGGTTACGAGCAGTACTTC. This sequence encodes CASSIRGQGYEQYF.

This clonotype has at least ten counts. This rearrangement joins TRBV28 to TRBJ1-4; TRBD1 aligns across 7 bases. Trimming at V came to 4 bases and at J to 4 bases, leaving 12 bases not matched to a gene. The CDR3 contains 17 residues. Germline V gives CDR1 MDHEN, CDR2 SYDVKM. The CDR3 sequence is CASSSPGTELLNEKLFF. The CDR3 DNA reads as TGTGCCAGCAGTTCTCCAGGGACAGAGCTTCTTAATGAAAAACTGTTTTTT.

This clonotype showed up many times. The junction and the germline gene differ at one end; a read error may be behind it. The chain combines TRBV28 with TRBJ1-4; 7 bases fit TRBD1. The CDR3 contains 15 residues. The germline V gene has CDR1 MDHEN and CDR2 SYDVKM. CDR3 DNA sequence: TGTGCCAGCACTCCAGGGGGGGCCATACCCGAAAGACTGTTTTTT. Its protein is CASTPGGAIPERLFF. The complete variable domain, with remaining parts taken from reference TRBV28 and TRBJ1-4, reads DVKVTQSSRYLVKRTGEKVFLECVQDMDHENMFWYRQDPGLGLRLIYFSYDVKMKEKGDIPEGYSVSREKKERFSLILESASTNQTSMYLCASTPGGAIPERLFFGSGTQLSVL.

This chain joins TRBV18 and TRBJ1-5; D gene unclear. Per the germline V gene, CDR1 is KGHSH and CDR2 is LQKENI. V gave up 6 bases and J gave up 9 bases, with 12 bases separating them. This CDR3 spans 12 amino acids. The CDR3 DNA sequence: TGTGCCAGCTCCCGCCTAGAGGGGCCCCAGCATTTT. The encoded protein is CASSRLEGPQHF.

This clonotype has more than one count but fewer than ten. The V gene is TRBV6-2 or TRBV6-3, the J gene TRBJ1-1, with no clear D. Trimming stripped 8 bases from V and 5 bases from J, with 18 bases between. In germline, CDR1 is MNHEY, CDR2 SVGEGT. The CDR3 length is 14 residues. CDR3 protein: CASGRAGAGTEAFF. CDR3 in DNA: TGTGCCAGCGGAAGGGCAGGCGCTGGTACTGAAGCTTTCTTT.

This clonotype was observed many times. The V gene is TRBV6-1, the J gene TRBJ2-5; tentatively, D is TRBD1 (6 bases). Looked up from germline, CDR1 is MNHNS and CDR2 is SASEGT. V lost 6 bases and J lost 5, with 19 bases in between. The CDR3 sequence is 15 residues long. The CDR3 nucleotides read TGTGCCAGCAGCATGCAGGGGACCGGTCGGGAGACCCAGTACTTC. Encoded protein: CASSMQGTGRETQYF.

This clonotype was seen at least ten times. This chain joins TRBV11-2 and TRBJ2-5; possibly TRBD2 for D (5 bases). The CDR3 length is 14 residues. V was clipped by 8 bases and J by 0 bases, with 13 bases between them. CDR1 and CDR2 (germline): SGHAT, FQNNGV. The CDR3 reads CASAGFSYQETQYF. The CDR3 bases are TGTGCCAGCGCGGGTTTTTCGTACCAAGAGACCCAGTACTTC.

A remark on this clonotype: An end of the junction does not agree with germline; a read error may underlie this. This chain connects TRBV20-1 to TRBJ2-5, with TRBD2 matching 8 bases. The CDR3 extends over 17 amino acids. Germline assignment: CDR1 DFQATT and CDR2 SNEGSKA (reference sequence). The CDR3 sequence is CSARGGEVAGSQETKYF. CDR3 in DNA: TGCAGTGCTCGGGGGGGGGAGGTAGCGGGGAGCCAAGAGACCAAGTACTTC.

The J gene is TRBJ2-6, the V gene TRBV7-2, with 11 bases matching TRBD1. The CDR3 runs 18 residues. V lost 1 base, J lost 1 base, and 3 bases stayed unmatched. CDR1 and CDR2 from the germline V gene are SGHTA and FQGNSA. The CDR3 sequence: CASSLVGTGGSGANVLTF. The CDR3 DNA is TGTGCCAGCAGCTTAGTTGGGACAGGGGGATCTGGGGCCAACGTCCTGACTTTC. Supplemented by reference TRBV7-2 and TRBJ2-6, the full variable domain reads GAGVSQSPSNKVTEKGKDVELRCDPISGHTALYWYRQSLGQGLEFLIYFQGNSAPDKSGLPSDRFSAERTGGSVSTLTIQRTQQEDSAVYLCASSLVGTGGSGANVLTFGAGSRLTVL.

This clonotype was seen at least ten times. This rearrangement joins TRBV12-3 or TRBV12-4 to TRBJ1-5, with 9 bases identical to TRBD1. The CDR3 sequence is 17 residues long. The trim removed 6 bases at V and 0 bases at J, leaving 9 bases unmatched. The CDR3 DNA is TGTGCCAGCAGCCGTACCGGGACAGGGTTTAGCAATCAGCCCCAGCATTTT. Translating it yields CASSRTGTGFSNQPQHF.

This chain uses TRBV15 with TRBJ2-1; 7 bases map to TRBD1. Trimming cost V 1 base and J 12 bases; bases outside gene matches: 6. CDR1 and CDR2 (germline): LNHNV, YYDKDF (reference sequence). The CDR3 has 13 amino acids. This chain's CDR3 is CATSRVPGQMQFF. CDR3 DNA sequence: TGTGCCACCAGCAGAGTCCCGGGACAGATGCAGTTCTTC.

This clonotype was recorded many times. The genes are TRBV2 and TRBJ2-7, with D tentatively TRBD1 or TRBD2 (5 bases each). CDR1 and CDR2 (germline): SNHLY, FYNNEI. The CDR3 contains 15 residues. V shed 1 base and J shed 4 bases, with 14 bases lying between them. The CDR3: CASSEVRQGEYEQYF. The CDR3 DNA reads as TGTGCCAGCAGTGAAGTTCGGCAGGGAGAGTACGAGCAGTACTTC. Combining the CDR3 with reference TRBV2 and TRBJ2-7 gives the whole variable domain EPEVTQTPSHQVTQMGQEVILRCVPISNHLYFYWYRQILGQKVEFLVSFYNNEISEKSEIFDDQFSVERPDGSNFTLKIRSTKLEDSAMYFCASSEVRQGEYEQYFGPGTRLTVT.

This chain's CDR3 is CASSPRQDKYGYTF. DNA for the CDR3: TGTGCCAGCTCACCACGGCAGGACAAATATGGCTACACCTTC. The rearrangement joins TRBV18 to TRBJ1-2, with a possible D match to TRBD1 (5 bases). Germline V lookup: CDR1 KGHSH, CDR2 LQKENI. The CDR3 covers 14 residues. V was trimmed by 1 base and J by 5 bases, leaving 11 bases between them.

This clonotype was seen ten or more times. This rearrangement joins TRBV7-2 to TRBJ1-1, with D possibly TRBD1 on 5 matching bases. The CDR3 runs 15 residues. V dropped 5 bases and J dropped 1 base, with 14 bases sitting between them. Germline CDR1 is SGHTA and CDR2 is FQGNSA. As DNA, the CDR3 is TGTGCCAGCAGCGTACTCAGGGTTGAGAACACTGAAGCTTTCTTT. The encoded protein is CASSVLRVENTEAFF.

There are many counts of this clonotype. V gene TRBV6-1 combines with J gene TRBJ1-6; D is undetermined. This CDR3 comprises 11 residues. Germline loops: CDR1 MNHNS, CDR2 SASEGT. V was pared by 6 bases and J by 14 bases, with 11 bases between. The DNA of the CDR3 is TGTGCCAGCAGAAACGCGGAGGCCCTCCACTTT. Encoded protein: CASRNAEALHF.

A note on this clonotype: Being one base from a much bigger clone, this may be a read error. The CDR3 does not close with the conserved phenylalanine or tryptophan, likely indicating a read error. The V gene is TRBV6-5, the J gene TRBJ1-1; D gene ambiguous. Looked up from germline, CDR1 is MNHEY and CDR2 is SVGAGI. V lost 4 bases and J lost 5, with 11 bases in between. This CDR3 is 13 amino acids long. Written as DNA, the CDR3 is TGTGCCAGCAGTTTAGCCCAGCGGACTGAAGCTTTCCTT. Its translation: CASSLAQRTEAFL.

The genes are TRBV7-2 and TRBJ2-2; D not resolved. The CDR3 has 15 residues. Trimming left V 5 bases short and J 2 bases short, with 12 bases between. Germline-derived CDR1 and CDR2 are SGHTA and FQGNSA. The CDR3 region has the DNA TGTGCCAGCAGCCCCGCGGAGTTTAACACCGGGGAGCTGTTTTTT. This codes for CASSPAEFNTGELFF. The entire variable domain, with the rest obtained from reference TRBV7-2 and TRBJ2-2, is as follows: GAGVSQSPSNKVTEKGKDVELRCDPISGHTALYWYRQSLGQGLEFLIYFQGNSAPDKSGLPSDRFSAERTGGSVSTLTIQRTQQEDSAVYLCASSPAEFNTGELFFGEGSRLTVL.

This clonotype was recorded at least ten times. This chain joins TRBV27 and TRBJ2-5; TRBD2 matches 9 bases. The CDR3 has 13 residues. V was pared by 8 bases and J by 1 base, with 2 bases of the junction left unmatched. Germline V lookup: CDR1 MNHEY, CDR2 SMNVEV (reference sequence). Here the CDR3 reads CASGLAFQETQYF. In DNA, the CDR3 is TGTGCCAGCGGACTAGCGTTCCAAGAGACCCAGTACTTC.

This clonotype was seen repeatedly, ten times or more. CDR3 sequence reads: CASSLPSLAGTTGELFF. DNA for the CDR3: TGTGCCAGCAGCTTGCCGTCCCTAGCGGGTACCACCGGGGAGCTGTTTTTT. The V gene is TRBV5-5, the J gene TRBJ2-2; 8 positions match TRBD2. Germline CDR1 and CDR2: SGHKS and YYEKEE (reference sequence). The CDR3 totals 17 residues. V lost 1 base and J lost 4; bases outside the gene matches: 9.

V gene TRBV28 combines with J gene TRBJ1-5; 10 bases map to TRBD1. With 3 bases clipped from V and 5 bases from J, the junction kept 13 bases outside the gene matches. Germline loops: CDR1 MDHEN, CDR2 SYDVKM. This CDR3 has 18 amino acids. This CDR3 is CASSFYFVGTGAHQPQHF. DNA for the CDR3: TGTGCCAGCAGTTTCTACTTCGTCGGGACAGGGGCGCATCAGCCCCAGCATTTT. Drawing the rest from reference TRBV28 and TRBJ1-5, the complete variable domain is DVKVTQSSRYLVKRTGEKVFLECVQDMDHENMFWYRQDPGLGLRLIYFSYDVKMKEKGDIPEGYSVSREKKERFSLILESASTNQTSMYLCASSFYFVGTGAHQPQHFGDGTRLSIL.

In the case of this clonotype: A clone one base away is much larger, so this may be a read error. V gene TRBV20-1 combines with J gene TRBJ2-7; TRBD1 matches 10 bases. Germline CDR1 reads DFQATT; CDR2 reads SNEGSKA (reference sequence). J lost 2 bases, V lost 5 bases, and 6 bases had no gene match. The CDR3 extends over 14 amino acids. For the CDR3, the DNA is TGCAGTGCTCCATGGACAGGGGGGGCCTACGAGCAGTACTTC. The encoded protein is CSAPWTGGAYEQYF.

CDR3 coding DNA: TGTGCCAGCAGCCAAGGACTAGCGGGACCCACCGGGGAGCTGTTTTTT. Translation: CASSQGLAGPTGELFF. The chain joins TRBV3-1 to TRBJ2-2; 11 bases fit TRBD2. V was clipped by 1 base and J by 4 bases; unmatched bases: 2. This CDR3 is 16 amino acids long. The germline gives CDR1 LGHDT, CDR2 YNNKEL (reference sequence).

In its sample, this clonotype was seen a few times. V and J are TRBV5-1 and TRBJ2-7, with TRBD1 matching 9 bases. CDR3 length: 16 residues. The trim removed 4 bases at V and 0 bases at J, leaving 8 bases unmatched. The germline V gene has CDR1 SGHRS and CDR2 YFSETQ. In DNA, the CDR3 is TGCGCCAGCAGCCACCGGACAGGGGAGAGCTCCTACGAGCAGTACTTC. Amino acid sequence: CASSHRTGESSYEQYF.

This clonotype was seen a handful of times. CDR3 loop: CASSLSSLGRIISYEQYF. The CDR3 DNA sequence: TGTGCCAGCAGTTTATCAAGTTTAGGCAGAATAATTTCCTACGAGCAGTACTTC. V and J are TRBV28 and TRBJ2-7, with no clear D. The CDR3 spans 18 residues. Deletions cut 1 base from V and 1 base from J, with 20 bases between. Germline loops: CDR1 MDHEN, CDR2 SYDVKM.

The CDR3 coding sequence is TGTGCCAGCAGCCGTGGGGATGGATACGAGCAGTACTTC. The encoded protein is CASSRGDGYEQYF. This chain joins TRBV3-1 and TRBJ2-7, with unresolved D. The CDR3 length is 13 residues. Germline V gene sequence: CDR1 LGHDT, CDR2 YNNKEL (reference sequence). V dropped 4 bases and J dropped 4 bases, with 11 bases sitting between them.

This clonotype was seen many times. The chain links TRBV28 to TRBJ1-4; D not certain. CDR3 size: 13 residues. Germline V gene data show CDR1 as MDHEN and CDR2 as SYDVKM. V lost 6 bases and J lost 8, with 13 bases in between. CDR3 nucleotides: TGTGCCAGCAGCCTGATAACCCCGGAAAAACTGTTTTTT. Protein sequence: CASSLITPEKLFF.

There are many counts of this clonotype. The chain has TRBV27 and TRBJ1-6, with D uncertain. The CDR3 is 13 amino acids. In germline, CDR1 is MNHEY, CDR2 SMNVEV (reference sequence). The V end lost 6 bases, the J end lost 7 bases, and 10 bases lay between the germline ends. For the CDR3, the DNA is TGTGCCAGCAGGAGGACCGCCAATTCACCCCTCCACTTT. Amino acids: CASRRTANSPLHF.